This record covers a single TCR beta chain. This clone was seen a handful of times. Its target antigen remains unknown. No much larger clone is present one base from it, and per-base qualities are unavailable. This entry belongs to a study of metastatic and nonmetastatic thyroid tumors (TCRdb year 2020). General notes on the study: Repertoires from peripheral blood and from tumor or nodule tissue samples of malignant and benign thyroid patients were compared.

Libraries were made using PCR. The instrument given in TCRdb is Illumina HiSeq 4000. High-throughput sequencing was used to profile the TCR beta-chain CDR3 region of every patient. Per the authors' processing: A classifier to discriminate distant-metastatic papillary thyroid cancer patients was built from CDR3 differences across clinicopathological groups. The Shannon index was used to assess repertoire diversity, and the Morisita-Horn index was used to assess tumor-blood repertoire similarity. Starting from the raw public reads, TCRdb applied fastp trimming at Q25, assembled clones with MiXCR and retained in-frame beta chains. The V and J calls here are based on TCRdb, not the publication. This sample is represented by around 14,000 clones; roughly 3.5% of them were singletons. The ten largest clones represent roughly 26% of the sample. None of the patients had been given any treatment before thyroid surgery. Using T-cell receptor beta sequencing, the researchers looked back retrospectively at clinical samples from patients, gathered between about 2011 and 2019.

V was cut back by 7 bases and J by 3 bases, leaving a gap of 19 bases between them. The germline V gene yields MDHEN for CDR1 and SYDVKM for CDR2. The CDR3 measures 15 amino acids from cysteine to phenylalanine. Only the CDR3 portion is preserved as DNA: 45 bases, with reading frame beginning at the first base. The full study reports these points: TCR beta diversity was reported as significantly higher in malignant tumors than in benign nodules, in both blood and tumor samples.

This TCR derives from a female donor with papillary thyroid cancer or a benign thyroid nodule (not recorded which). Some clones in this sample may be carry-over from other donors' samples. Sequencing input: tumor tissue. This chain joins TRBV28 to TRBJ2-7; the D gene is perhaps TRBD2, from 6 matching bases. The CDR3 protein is CASNHRSGSLYEQYF. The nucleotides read TGTGCCAGCAACCACCGGTCCGGGAGCCTCTACGAGCAGTACTTC.